The following is a T cell receptor (beta chain) sequence with its context. Its target is not known. This sample stems from a study of OX40 agonist ivuxolimab in advanced cancers. In germline, CDR1 is SGHNT, CDR2 YYREEE (reference sequence). The CDR3 spans 13 residues. V gave up 4 bases and J gave up 7 bases, with 12 bases separating them. Study findings and constraints: Circulating CD4+ and CD8+ T cells showed clonal expansion by week 6 at 0.1 to 3.0 mg/kg.

Clones were read by immunoSEQ multiplex PCR, and TCRdb kept only the in-frame ones, dropping some. Of 68,000 or so clones listed, 86% are singletons. The clonotype originates from an adult with an advanced solid tumor such as melanoma, head and neck, liver or kidney cancer. The specimen comprised CD4+ or CD8+ T cells sorted from blood, sampled in a trial of the OX40 agonist ivuxolimab. V and J are TRBV5-4 and TRBJ1-5, with D tentatively TRBD1 (6 bases). The CDR3 here is CASSGGAEQPQHF. Here the CDR3 DNA reads TGTGCCAGCAGCGGGGGCGCGGAACAGCCCCAGCATTTT.